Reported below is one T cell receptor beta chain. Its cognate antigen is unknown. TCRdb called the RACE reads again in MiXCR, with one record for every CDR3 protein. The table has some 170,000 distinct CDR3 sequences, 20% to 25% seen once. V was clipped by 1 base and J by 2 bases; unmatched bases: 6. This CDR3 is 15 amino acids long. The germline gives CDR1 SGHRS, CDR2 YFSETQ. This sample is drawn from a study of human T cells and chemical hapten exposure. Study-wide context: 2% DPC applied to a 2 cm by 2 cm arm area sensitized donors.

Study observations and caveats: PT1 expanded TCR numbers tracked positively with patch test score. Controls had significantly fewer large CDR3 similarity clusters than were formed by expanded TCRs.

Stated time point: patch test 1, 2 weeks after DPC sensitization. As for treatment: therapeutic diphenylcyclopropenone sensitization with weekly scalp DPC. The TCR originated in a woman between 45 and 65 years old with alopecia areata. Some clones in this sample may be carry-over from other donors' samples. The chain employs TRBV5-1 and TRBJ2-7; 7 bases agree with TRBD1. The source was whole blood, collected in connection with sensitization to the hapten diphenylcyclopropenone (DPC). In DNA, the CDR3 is TGCGCCAGCAGCTTGCTGGGCAGGGGGACCTACGAGCAGTACTTC. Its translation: CASSLLGRGTYEQYF.